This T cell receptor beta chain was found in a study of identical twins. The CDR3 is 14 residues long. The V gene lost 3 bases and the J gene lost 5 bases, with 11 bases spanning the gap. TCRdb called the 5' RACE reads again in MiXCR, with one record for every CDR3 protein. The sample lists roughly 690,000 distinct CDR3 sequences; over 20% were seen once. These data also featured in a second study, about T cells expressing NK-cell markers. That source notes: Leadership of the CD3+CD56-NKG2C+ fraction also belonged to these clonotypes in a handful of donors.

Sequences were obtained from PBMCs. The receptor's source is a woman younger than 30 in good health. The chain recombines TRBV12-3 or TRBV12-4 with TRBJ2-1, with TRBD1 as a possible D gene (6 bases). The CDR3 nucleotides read TGTGCCAGCAGTTTGAGGCAGGGGAACAATGAGCAGTTCTTC. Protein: CASSLRQGNNEQFF.